The clone carrying this T cell receptor (beta chain) was counted only a few times. Its antigen is undetermined. This sample is part of a study of identical twins. Unique molecular identifiers were present on the cDNA, and a universal primer site came from template switching. MiXCR, run by TCRdb on the 5' RACE reads, gives a single entry per CDR3 protein. This sample has roughly 700,000 distinct CDR3 sequences; 8.5% to 9% occur once, and the top ten carry around 0.98%. Trimming removed 5 bases from V and 5 bases from J, with 12 bases in between. Germline CDR1 reads SGHTA; CDR2 reads FQGNSA. This CDR3 has 13 amino acids. Study-wide points: Not following the same donors, the study drew its conclusions from cross-sectional statistical analysis. Twin sharing of out-of-frame TCR alpha was underestimated by models in monozygotic pairs.

These data were likewise used in another study, on yellow fever vaccine responses in identical twins.

The chain uses TRBV7-2 and TRBJ1-2, with no clear D. The receptor's source is a woman aged 18-35 years in good health. Sequencing was done on a sample of PBMCs. The CDR3 reads CASSPGPLYGYTF. The CDR3 DNA reads as TGTGCCAGCAGCCCCGGGCCCCTATATGGCTACACCTTC.